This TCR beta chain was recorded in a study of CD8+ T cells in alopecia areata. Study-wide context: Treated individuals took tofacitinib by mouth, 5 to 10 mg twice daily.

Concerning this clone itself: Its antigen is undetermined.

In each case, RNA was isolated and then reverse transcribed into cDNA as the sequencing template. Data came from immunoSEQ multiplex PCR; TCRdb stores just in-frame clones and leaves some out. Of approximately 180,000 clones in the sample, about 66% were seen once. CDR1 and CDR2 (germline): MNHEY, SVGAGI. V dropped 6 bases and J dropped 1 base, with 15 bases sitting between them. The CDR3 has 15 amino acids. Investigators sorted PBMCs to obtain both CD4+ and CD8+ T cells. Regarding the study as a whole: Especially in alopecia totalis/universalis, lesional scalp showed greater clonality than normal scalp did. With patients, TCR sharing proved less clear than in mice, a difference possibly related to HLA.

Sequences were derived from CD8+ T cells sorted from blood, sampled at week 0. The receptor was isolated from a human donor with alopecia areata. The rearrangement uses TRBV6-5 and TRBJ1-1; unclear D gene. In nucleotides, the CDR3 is TGTGCCAGCAGCGCCATACGCAGGCAGAACACTGAAGCTTTCTTT. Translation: CASSAIRRQNTEAFF.